The clone carrying this T cell receptor beta chain was picked up a small number of times. Its antigen is unidentified. The sample is drawn from a study of T cells in Graves' hyperthyroidism and ophthalmopathy. Findings and limits, study-wide: Also found in blood were most expanded thyroid clonotypes above 0.001.

What was amplified from RNA transcripts were TCR beta CDR3 regions. Carried out on the TCR CDR3, a first-round RT-PCR used the HTBI primer set. TCRdb reprocessed the multiplex PCR reads with MiXCR, giving one entry per CDR3 protein. This sample has about 710,000 distinct CDR3 sequences, with around 17% found just once. The germline V gene has CDR1 LNHDA and CDR2 SQIVND (reference sequence). Between the trimmed V and J ends, which lost 1 base and 3 bases, there was a span of 13 bases. The CDR3 contains 16 residues. This TCR was sampled from a man aged 18 to 30 with Graves' hyperthyroidism. The rearrangement links TRBV19 to TRBJ2-1; weak D call: TRBD2 (5 bases). Sample: blood. The CDR3 coding sequence is TGTGCCAGTAGTATAGTCGGGATGCCAATCTACAATGAGCAGTTCTTC. Its protein product is CASSIVGMPIYNEQFF.